A single count supports the clone carrying this T cell receptor beta chain. Its matching antigen is unknown. These data are taken from a study of cytomegalovirus exposure and HLA in healthy donors. Overall study results and limits: In a later analysis, the majority of CMV-associated beta chains seemingly showed HLA restriction.

V lost 9 bases, J lost 0 bases, and 7 bases stayed unmatched. CDR3 length equals 16 residues. Looked up from germline, CDR1 is ENHRY and CDR2 is SYGVKD. The PCR contained 60 Vbeta and 13 Jbeta primers. TCRdb's table, derived via immunoSEQ multiplex PCR, lists solely in-frame clones and lacks some. The sample has 80,000 to 100,000 clones; approximately 80% are singletons. This sequence joins TRBV10-3 and TRBJ1-3, with 11 bases fitting TRBD1. What was sequenced was PBMCs. This TCR derives from a human donor in good health. CDR3 sequence (DNA): TGTGCCATGAGCCCGGGACAGGGGGACTCTGGAAACACCATATATTTT. Translated: CAMSPGQGDSGNTIYF.